The clone carrying this TCR beta chain was seen only a few times. The CDR3 runs 13 residues. Germline V gene lookup returns CDR1 GTSNPN and CDR2 SVGIG (reference sequence). V dropped 2 bases and J dropped 6; count of bases not matched to a gene: 3. TCRdb re-derived calls from the 5' RACE reads in MiXCR, one entry per CDR3 protein. The sample has roughly 620,000 distinct CDR3 sequences; more than 15% are singletons. These data originate in a study of T-cell memory formation after mild COVID-19. The receptor was isolated from an adult woman who had mild COVID-19 (a few samples of this study predate the infection). Cell type and time point are not known. What was sequenced was PBMCs or a T cell subset sorted from them (not recorded which). The V and J genes are TRBV30 and TRBJ2-1; the match to TRBD2 covers 8 bases. The CDR3 nucleotides are TGTGCCTGGAGTACCGGACTAGCCAATGAGCAGTTCTTC. Protein sequence: CAWSTGLANEQFF.